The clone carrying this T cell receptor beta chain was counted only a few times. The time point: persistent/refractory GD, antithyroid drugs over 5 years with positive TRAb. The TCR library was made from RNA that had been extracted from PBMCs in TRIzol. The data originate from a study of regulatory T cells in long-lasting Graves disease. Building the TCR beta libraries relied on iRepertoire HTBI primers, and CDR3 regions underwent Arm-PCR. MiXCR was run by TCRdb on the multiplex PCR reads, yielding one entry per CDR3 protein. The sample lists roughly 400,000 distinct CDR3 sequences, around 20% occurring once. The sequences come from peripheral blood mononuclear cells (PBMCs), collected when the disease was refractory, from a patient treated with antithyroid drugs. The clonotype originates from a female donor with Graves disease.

The CDR3 nucleotides read TGTGCCACCAGCAGAGAGACAGGGCTGAGGGCCGGGGAGCTGTTTTTT. The encoded protein is CATSRETGLRAGELFF. This rearrangement joins TRBV15 to TRBJ2-2, with TRBD1 matching over 7 bases. The CDR3 is 16 residues long. The ends lost 0 bases at V and 6 bases at J; junction bases unmatched: 7. Germline V gene lookup returns CDR1 LNHNV and CDR2 YYDKDF (reference sequence).